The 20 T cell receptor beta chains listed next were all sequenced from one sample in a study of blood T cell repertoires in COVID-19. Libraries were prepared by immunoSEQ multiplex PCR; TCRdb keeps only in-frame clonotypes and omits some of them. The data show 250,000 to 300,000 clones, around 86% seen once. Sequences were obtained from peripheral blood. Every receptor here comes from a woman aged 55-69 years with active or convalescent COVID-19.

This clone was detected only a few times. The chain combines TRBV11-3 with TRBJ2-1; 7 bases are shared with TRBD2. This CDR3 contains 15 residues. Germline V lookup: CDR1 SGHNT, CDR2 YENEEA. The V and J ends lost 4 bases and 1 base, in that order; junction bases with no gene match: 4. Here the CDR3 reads CASSSQRGSYNEQFF. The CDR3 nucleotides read TGTGCCAGCAGCTCTCAGCGGGGTTCCTACAATGAGCAGTTCTTC. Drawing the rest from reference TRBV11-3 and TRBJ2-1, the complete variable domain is EAGVVQSPRYKIIEKKQPVAFWCNPISGHNTLYWYLQNLGQGPELLIRYENEEAVDDSQLPKDRFSAERLKGVDSTLKIQPAELGDSAVYLCASSSQRGSYNEQFFGPGTRLTVL.

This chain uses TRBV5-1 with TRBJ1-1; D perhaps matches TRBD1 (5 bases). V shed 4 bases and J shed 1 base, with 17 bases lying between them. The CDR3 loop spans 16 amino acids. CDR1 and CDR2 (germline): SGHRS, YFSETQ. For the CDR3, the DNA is TGCGCCAGCAGCGATAGGTGGGTGGGGGGGAACACTGAAGCTTTCTTT. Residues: CASSDRWVGGNTEAFF.

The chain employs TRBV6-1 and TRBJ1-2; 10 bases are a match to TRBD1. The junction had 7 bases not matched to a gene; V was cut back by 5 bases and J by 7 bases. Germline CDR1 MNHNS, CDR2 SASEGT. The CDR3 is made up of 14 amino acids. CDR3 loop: CASSQRTGGAGYTF. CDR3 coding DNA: TGTGCCAGCAGTCAAAGGACAGGGGGGGCTGGCTACACCTTC.

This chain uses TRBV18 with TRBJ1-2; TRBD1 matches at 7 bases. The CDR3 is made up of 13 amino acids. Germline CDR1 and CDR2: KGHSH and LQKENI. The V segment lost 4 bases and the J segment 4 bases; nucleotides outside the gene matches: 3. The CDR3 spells CASSLTGPYGYTF. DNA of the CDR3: TGTGCCAGCTCACTGACAGGGCCCTATGGCTACACCTTC.

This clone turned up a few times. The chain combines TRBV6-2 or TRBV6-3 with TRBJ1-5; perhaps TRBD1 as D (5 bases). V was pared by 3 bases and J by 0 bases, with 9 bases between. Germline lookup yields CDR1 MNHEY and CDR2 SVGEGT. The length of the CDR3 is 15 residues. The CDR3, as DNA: TGTGCCAGCAGTTATGCAGGGTATAGCAATCAGCCCCAGCATTTT. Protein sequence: CASSYAGYSNQPQHF.

The CDR3 DNA sequence: TGTGCCAGCAGTTGGGACAGGGCGTCCGGCTACACCTTC. It specifies CASSWDRASGYTF. The chain couples TRBV5-6 to TRBJ1-2; the match to TRBD1 covers 9 bases. Germline loops: CDR1 SGHDT, CDR2 YYEEEE. The V segment lost 5 bases and the J segment 8 bases; nucleotides outside the gene matches: 7. The CDR3 totals 13 residues.

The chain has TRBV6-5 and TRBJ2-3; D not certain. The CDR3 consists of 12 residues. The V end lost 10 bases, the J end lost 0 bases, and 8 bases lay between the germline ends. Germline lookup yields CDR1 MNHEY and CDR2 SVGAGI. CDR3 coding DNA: TGTGCCACCACCGGGAGCACAGATACGCAGTATTTT. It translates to CATTGSTDTQYF.

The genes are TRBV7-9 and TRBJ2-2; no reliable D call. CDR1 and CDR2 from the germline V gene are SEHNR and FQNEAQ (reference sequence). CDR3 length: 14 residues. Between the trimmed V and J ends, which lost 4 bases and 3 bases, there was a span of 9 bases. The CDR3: CASSSTGYTGELFF. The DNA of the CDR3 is TGTGCCAGCAGCTCGACTGGCTACACCGGGGAGCTGTTTTTT.

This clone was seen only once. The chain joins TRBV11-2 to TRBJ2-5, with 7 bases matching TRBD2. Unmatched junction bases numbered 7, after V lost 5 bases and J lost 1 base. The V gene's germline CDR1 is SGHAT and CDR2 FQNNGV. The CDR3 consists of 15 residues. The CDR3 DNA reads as TGTGCCAGCAGCCAGACTAGCAGAACCCAAGAGACCCAGTACTTC. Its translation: CASSQTSRTQETQYF.

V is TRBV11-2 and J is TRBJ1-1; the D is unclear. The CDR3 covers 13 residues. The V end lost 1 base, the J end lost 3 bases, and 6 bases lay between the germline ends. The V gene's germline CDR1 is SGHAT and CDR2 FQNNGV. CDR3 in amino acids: CASSLVRDTEAFF. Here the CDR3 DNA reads TGTGCCAGCAGCTTAGTGAGGGACACTGAAGCTTTCTTT.

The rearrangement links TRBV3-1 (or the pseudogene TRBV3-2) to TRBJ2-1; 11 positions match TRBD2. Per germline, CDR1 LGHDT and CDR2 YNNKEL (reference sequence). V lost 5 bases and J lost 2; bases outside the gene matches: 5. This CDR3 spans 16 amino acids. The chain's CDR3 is CASSELAGGTYNEQFF. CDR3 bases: TGTGCCAGCAGCGAGCTAGCGGGGGGTACCTACAATGAGCAGTTCTTC.

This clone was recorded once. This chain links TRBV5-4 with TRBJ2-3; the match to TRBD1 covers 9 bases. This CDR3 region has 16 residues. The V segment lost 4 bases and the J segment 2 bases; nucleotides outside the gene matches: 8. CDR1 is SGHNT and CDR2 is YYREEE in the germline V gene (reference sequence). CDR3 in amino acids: CASSSRTGENTDTQYF. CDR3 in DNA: TGTGCCAGCAGCAGCCGGACAGGGGAGAACACAGATACGCAGTATTTT.

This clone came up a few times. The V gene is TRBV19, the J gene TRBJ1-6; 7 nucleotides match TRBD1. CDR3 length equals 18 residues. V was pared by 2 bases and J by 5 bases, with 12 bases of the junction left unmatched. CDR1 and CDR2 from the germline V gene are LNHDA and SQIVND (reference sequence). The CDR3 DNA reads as TGTGCCAGTAGTATATCGATGACAGGGCCCAGGGATAATTCACCCCTCCACTTT. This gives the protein CASSISMTGPRDNSPLHF.

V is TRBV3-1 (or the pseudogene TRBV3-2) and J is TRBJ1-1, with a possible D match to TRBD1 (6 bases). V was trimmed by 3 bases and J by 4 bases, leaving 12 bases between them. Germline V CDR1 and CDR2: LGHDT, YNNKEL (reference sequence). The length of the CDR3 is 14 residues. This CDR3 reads CASSHTTRGTEAFF. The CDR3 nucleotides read TGTGCCAGCAGCCACACAACCAGGGGCACTGAAGCTTTCTTT.

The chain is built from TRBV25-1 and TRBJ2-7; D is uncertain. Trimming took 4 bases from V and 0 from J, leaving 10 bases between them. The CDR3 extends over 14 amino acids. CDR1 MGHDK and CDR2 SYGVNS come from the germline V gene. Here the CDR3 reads CASSVTIGSYEQYF. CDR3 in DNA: TGTGCCAGCAGTGTCACAATTGGCTCCTACGAGCAGTACTTC.

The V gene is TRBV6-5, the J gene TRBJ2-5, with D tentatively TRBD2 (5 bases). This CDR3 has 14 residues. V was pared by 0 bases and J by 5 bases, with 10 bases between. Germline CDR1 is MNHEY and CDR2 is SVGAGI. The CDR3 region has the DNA TGTGCCAGCAGTTACTCTAAGGGCGGGGAGACCCAGTACTTC. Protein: CASSYSKGGETQYF.

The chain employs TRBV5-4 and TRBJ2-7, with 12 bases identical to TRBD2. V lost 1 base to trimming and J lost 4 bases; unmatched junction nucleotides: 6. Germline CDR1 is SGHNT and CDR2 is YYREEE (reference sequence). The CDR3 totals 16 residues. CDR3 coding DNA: TGTGCCAGCAGCTTGTTACTAGCGGGGGGTGGGTACGAGCAGTACTTC. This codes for CASSLLLAGGGYEQYF.

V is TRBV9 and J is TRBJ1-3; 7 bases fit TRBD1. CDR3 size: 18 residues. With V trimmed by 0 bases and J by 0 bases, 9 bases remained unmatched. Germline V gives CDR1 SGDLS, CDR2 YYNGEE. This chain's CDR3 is CASSVEPSAGGSGNTIYF. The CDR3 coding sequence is TGTGCCAGCAGCGTAGAGCCTTCCGCAGGGGGCTCTGGAAACACCATATATTTT.

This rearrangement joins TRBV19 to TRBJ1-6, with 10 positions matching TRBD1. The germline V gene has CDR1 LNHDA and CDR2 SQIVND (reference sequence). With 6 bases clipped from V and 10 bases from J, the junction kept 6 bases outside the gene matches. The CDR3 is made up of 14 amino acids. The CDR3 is CASRGTGDWSPLHF. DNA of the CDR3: TGTGCCAGTAGAGGGACAGGGGATTGGTCACCCCTCCACTTT.

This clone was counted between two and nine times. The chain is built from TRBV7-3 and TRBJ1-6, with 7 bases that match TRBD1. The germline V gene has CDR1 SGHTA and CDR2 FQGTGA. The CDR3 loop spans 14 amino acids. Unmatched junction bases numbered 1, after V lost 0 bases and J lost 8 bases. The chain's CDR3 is CASSLTTGDSPLHF. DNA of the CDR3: TGTGCCAGCAGCTTAACAACAGGGGATTCACCCCTCCACTTT. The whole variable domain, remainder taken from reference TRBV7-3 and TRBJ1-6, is GAGVSQTPSNKVTEKGKYVELRCDPISGHTALYWYRQSLGQGPEFLIYFQGTGAADDSGLPNDRFFAVRPEGSVSTLKIQRTERGDSAVYLCASSLTTGDSPLHFGNGTRLTVT.